The 19 T cell receptor beta chains listed next were all sequenced from one sample in a study of cytomegalovirus exposure and HLA in healthy donors. The repertoire was sequenced with immunoSEQ multiplex PCR; TCRdb's copy has only in-frame clones and lacks some. This table holds roughly 110,000 clones, around 89% found once. The specimen was PBMCs. All receptors derive from a young woman in good health and CMV-seropositive.

The chain links TRBV27 to TRBJ1-5, with unresolved D. Germline V lookup: CDR1 MNHEY, CDR2 SMNVEV (reference sequence). Trimming took off 6 bases at V and 5 bases at J, with 11 bases between the two ends. The CDR3 spans 13 residues. The CDR3 loop reads CASRPGIYQPQHF. The CDR3 DNA reads as TGTGCCAGCAGGCCCGGTATCTATCAGCCCCAGCATTTT.

The gene calls are TRBV10-3 and TRBJ1-2, with TRBD1 identical over 7 bases. In germline, CDR1 is ENHRY, CDR2 SYGVKD. This CDR3 has 13 residues. Trimming cost V 9 bases and J 3 bases; bases outside gene matches: 7. CDR3 DNA: TGTGCCATACGGACAGGTAGCTACTATGGCTACACCTTC. Amino acid sequence: CAIRTGSYYGYTF.

This clone came up a few times. The V gene is TRBV27, the J gene TRBJ1-6; D call uncertain. V dropped 8 bases and J dropped 0 bases, with 8 bases sitting between them. The CDR3 runs to 14 residues. CDR1 is MNHEY and CDR2 is SMNVEV in the germline V gene (reference sequence). In DNA, the CDR3 is TGTGCCAGCTCCCCCCGCTCCTATAATTCACCCCTCCACTTT. Translation gives CASSPRSYNSPLHF.

This clone has a single count. The chain carries TRBV21-1 and TRBJ2-5; TRBD2, the table's D call, lacks a check against the DNA. TRBV21-1 has pseudogene status. The CDR3 consists of 14 residues. The chain's CDR3 is CASSKPSGGPGQYF. As DNA, the CDR3 is TGTGCCAGCAGCAAGCCTAGCGGGGGTCCTGGCCAGTACTTC.

This chain joins TRBV6-5 and TRBJ1-1, with D unresolved. The CDR3 runs 12 residues. Between the trimmed V and J ends, which lost 6 bases and 7 bases, there was a span of 12 bases. Per germline, CDR1 MNHEY and CDR2 SVGAGI. The CDR3 DNA reads as TGTGCCAGCAGCCCTGGCCCAAATGAAGCTTTCTTT. This translates into CASSPGPNEAFF.

V usage is TRBV4-1 and J usage is TRBJ2-1; 8 bases are a match to TRBD2. Germline CDR1 reads MGHRA; CDR2 reads YSYEKL. V was pared by 4 bases and J by 4 bases, with 9 bases of the junction left unmatched. The CDR3 has 16 residues. CDR3: CASSLGLSGAYNEQFF. For the CDR3, the DNA is TGCGCCAGCAGCCTAGGACTTAGCGGGGCGTACAATGAGCAGTTCTTC.

The chain has TRBV5-6 and TRBJ2-7; perhaps TRBD1 as D (7 bases). The CDR3 sequence is 13 residues long. Germline CDR1 SGHDT, CDR2 YYEEEE. V shed 3 bases and J shed 6 bases, with 13 bases lying between them. CDR3 coding DNA: TGTGCCAGCAGCTGGAACAGGGGAGGCGAGCAGTACTTC. Protein product: CASSWNRGGEQYF.

The chain is built from TRBV19 and TRBJ2-7; 8 positions match TRBD2. Germline V CDR1 and CDR2: LNHDA, SQIVND (reference sequence). With 2 bases clipped from V and 3 bases from J, the junction kept 6 bases outside the gene matches. CDR3 length equals 15 residues. CDR3 nucleotides: TGTGCCAGTAGTATATCCCCCAGCGGGGGCTACGAGCAGTACTTC. Protein: CASSISPSGGYEQYF.

The chain recombines TRBV7-9 with TRBJ1-2; 8 nucleotides match TRBD1. This CDR3 region has 16 residues. The ends lost 4 bases at V and 4 bases at J; junction bases unmatched: 11. In germline, CDR1 is SEHNR, CDR2 FQNEAQ (reference sequence). The CDR3 sequence is CASSSTIPGQAYGYTF. In DNA, the CDR3 is TGTGCCAGCAGCTCAACGATTCCGGGACAGGCCTATGGCTACACCTTC. Using reference TRBV7-9 and TRBJ1-2 for the parts outside the CDR3, the full variable domain is DTGVSQNPRHKITKRGQNVTFRCDPISEHNRLYWYRQTLGQGPEFLTYFQNEAQLEKSRLLSDRFSAERPKGSFSTLEIQRTEQGDSAMYLCASSSTIPGQAYGYTFGSGTRLTVV.

The chain recombines TRBV5-1 with TRBJ2-5, with D tentatively TRBD1 (6 bases). Deletions cut 3 bases from V and 1 base from J, with 10 bases between. This CDR3 is built from 14 residues. Germline V gene data show CDR1 as SGHRS and CDR2 as YFSETQ. CDR3 sequence reads: CASSWTVAQETQYF. The DNA for the CDR3 is TGCGCCAGCAGCTGGACAGTTGCCCAAGAGACCCAGTACTTC.

The chain employs TRBV15 and TRBJ2-3; D is unclear. Trimming shortened V by 0 bases and J by 4 bases, and 14 bases separated the two germline ends. Per the germline V gene, CDR1 is LNHNV and CDR2 is YYDKDF (reference sequence). The CDR3 sequence is 16 residues long. The CDR3 bases are TGTGCCACCAGCAGAGATTCGTCTTCGGCGGCAGATACGCAGTATTTT. As protein: CATSRDSSSAADTQYF.

The J gene is TRBJ2-7, the V gene TRBV6-1, with a possible D match to TRBD2 (6 bases). The length of the CDR3 is 13 residues. Germline V gene data show CDR1 as MNHNS and CDR2 as SASEGT. Trimming cost V 5 bases and J 2 bases, with 10 bases left between them. The DNA for the CDR3 is TGTGCCAGCAGTCTGACTAGTGCCTACGAGCAGTACGTC. This encodes CASSLTSAYEQYV.

CDR3 coding DNA: TGTGCCAGCAGTGGGGCTTCCTACGAGCAGTACGTC. Protein product: CASSGASYEQYV. The chain couples TRBV6-1 to TRBJ2-7; D is uncertain. Trimming pared 4 bases from V and 1 base from J, leaving 5 bases between. The CDR3 runs 12 residues. CDR1 and CDR2 from the germline V gene are MNHNS and SASEGT.

The chain links TRBV28 to TRBJ2-3; 7 bases are shared with TRBD2. Trimming took 4 bases from V and 5 from J; bases not matched to a gene: 6. The CDR3 consists of 14 residues. Germline V gene sequence: CDR1 MDHEN, CDR2 SYDVKM. CDR3 loop: CASSSPGGGDTQYF. DNA for the CDR3: TGTGCCAGCAGTTCCCCGGGAGGTGGAGATACGCAGTATTTT.

The DNA of the CDR3 is TGTGCCAGCAGTTTCCCGCCCAGGGAAAACGGCTACACCTTC. Encoded protein: CASSFPPRENGYTF. The V gene is TRBV28, the J gene TRBJ1-2; a possible D gene is TRBD1 (5 bases). Germline CDR1 is MDHEN and CDR2 is SYDVKM. The V gene lost 3 bases and the J gene lost 8 bases, with 16 bases spanning the gap. This CDR3 contains 14 residues.

This clone was counted once. V is TRBV5-8 and J is TRBJ2-7; D is possibly TRBD1 (5 bases). This CDR3 is built from 14 residues. V was clipped by 0 bases and J by 7 bases, with 14 bases between them. Germline CDR1 SGHTS, CDR2 YDEGEE. The CDR3 nucleotides read TGTGCCAGCAGCTTGGTAGTCAGGGCAAGGGAGCAGTACTTC. Translation: CASSLVVRAREQYF.

This sequence joins TRBV28 and TRBJ2-3; 11 bases fit TRBD2. The CDR3 spans 23 residues. V shed 4 bases, J shed 0 bases, and the junction held 24 bases outside the gene matches. Germline CDR1 and CDR2: MDHEN and SYDVKM. This CDR3 is CASSSAGLAATGGDRTSTDTQYF. Written as DNA, the CDR3 is TGTGCCAGCAGTTCAGCGGGACTAGCGGCGACCGGGGGCGACCGAACTAGCACAGATACGCAGTATTTT. Using reference TRBV28 and TRBJ2-3 for the parts outside the CDR3, the full variable domain is DVKVTQSSRYLVKRTGEKVFLECVQDMDHENMFWYRQDPGLGLRLIYFSYDVKMKEKGDIPEGYSVSREKKERFSLILESASTNQTSMYLCASSSAGLAATGGDRTSTDTQYFGPGTRLTVL.

This clone was counted only a few times. The chain joins TRBV2 to TRBJ2-2, with D perhaps matching TRBD1 (6 bases). V was shortened by 11 bases and J by 6 bases, with 10 bases between the two germline ends. The V gene's germline CDR1 is SNHLY and CDR2 FYNNEI. CDR3 length equals 11 residues. CDR3 protein: CAGRQAGELFF. The CDR3 nucleotides are TGTGCCGGACGACAGGCCGGGGAGCTGTTTTTT.

The gene calls are TRBV19 and TRBJ1-1; 10 bases fit TRBD1. Germline CDR1 LNHDA, CDR2 SQIVND (reference sequence). CDR3 length equals 16 residues. V gave up 6 bases and J gave up 0 bases; unmatched junction bases: 7. The CDR3 reads CASSLGQGSMNTEAFF. The DNA for the CDR3 is TGTGCCAGTAGCCTGGGACAGGGGTCTATGAACACTGAAGCTTTCTTT.